The source of this TCR beta chain is a study of patients and donors after allogeneic stem cell transplantation. The CDR3 is 15 residues long. The V and J ends lost 1 base and 8 bases, in that order; junction bases with no gene match: 10. Germline V CDR1 and CDR2: SGHTA, FQGNSA. This clonotype was picked up one time. TCRdb redid the calling of the RT-PCR reads with MiXCR, one entry per CDR3 protein. The profile shows about 89,000 distinct CDR3 sequences, around 48% of them singletons. The sequence was obtained from a human donor who was either an allogeneic HSCT recipient or a stem cell or donor lymphocyte infusion donor (not recorded which). It is not recorded whose cells these are; they may come from a transplant donor. The sample taken for sequencing was blood, either unsorted or a sorted T cell fraction (not recorded which). The chain employs TRBV7-2 and TRBJ1-2, with 7 positions matching TRBD1. The CDR3 DNA sequence: TGTGCCAGCAGCTTAGTACCAGGGGGACTCCGGGGCTACACCTTC. It encodes CASSLVPGGLRGYTF.